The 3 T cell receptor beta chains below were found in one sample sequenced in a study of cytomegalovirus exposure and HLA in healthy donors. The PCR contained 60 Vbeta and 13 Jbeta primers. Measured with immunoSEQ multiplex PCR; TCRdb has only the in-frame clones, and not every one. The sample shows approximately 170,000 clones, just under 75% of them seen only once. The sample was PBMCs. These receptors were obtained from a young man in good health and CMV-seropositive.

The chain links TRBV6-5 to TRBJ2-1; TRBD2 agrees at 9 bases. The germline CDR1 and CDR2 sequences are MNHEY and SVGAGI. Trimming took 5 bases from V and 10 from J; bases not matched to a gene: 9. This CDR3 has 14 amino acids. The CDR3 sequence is CASSRTTTSGEQFF. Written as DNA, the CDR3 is TGTGCCAGCAGTCGAACTACGACTAGCGGAGAGCAGTTCTTC.

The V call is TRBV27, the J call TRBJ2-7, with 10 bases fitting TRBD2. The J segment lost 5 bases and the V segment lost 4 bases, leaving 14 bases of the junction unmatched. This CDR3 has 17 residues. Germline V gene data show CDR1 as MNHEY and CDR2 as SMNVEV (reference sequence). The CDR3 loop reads CASSSKVSLAGIHEQYF. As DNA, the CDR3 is TGTGCCAGCAGTTCTAAAGTTTCACTAGCGGGAATTCACGAGCAGTACTTC.

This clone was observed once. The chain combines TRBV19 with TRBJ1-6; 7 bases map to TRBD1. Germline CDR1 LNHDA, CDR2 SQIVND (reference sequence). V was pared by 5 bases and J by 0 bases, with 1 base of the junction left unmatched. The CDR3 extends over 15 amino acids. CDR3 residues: CASSPGGSYNSPLHF. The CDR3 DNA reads TGTGCCAGTAGTCCAGGGGGCTCCTATAATTCACCCCTCCACTTT.